This TCR beta chain was recorded in a study of blood T cell repertoires in COVID-19. For the study at large: Some COVID-19 samples were acute and others convalescent; all came from the United States, Italy and Spain. T cells, B-cell-depleted T cells, or PBMCs provided the cDNA or gDNA that served as material.

Per the original data handling: Researchers report that nucleated cell counts were estimated from reference gene primer amplification. TCRdb keeps only in-frame clones here, not all; method: immunoSEQ multiplex PCR. V, J and clone size reflect that table, while D and trimming were determined from the DNA. The repertoire holds 90,000 to 110,000 clones, with over 75% as singletons. Sequencing was done on a sample of peripheral blood. The sequence was collected from a man between 50 and 59 years old with acute or convalescent COVID-19.

The CDR3 DNA sequence: TGTGCCAGCAGCAACGGATGGGAGGGCTACACCTTC. Translated, it gives CASSNGWEGYTF. The gene calls are TRBV11-2 and TRBJ1-2; D is uncertain. The germline gives CDR1 SGHAT, CDR2 FQNNGV. Trimming left V 5 bases short and J 8 bases short, with 12 bases between. The CDR3 extends over 12 amino acids. The full variable domain, in which reference TRBV11-2 and TRBJ1-2 provide the parts outside the CDR3, is EAGVAQSPRYKIIEKRQSVAFWCNPISGHATLYWYQQILGQGPKLLIQFQNNGVVDDSQLPKDRFSAERLKGVDSTLKIQPAKLEDSAVYLCASSNGWEGYTFGSGTRLTVV.